The T cell receptor (beta chain) described here comes from a study of T cell responses to AZD1222 COVID-19 vaccine. TCRdb keeps only in-frame clones here, not all; method: immunoSEQ multiplex PCR. This sample has 85,000 to 100,000 clones, with just over 90% found just once. Notes on this clone: Its target is unknown.

Study-wide results and caveats: Repertoires were obtained solely post-peak T cell response. Just a handful of AZD1222 recipients were seropositive at baseline. Donors, mostly white British, included more females; clonal diversity was possibly underestimated.

Germline V gene data show CDR1 as SNHLY and CDR2 as FYNNEI. This CDR3 has 15 amino acids. Losses at the gene ends were 9 bases for V and 0 bases for J; bases not matched to a gene: 8. This rearrangement joins TRBV2 to TRBJ1-1; TRBD1 matches 9 bases. The sample in question was peripheral blood, obtained 28 days after the second AZD1222 dose. This TCR derives from an adult who received the AZD1222 COVID-19 vaccine. The CDR3 coding sequence is TGTGCCAGTCAGGACAGGGGAGAGATGAACACTGAAGCTTTCTTT. It encodes CASQDRGEMNTEAFF.